These 11 T cell receptor beta chains were all obtained from the same sample, sequenced in a study of T-cell reconstitution after alpha-beta-depleted transplantation in children. During its preparation, the TCRbeta library received unique molecular identifiers. TCRdb reprocessed the PCR reads with MiXCR, giving one entry per CDR3 protein. The sample includes about 98,000 distinct CDR3 sequences, 20% to 30% of them seen just once. Sequenced here: PBMCs, sampled before TCRalphabeta/CD19-depleted stem cell transplant. These receptors were obtained from a boy aged 2 to 10 with acute lymphoblastic leukemia, due to receive a stem cell transplant.

CDR3 residues: CASSRDRATNEKLFF. The CDR3 nucleotides are TGTGCCAGCAGCCGCGACAGGGCAACTAATGAAAAACTGTTTTTT. The chain recombines TRBV7-9 with TRBJ1-4; 7 bases map to TRBD1. Germline CDR1 reads SEHNR; CDR2 reads FQNEAQ (reference sequence). The CDR3 consists of 15 residues. Trimming removed 5 bases from V and 0 bases from J; junction bases left unmatched: 3.

This chain connects TRBV12-3 or TRBV12-4 to TRBJ1-4; the D gene is possibly TRBD1 (6 bases). The CDR3 runs to 15 residues. Trimming stripped 3 bases from V and 8 bases from J, with 16 bases between. Here the CDR3 DNA reads TGTGCCAGCAGTTTTAGGGGGTCTCGATGGGAAAAACTGTTTTTT. Translated: CASSFRGSRWEKLFF.

The chain uses TRBV2 and TRBJ2-7; the match to TRBD1 covers 7 bases. Germline loops: CDR1 SNHLY, CDR2 FYNNEI. This CDR3 contains 16 residues. Losses at the gene ends were 2 bases for V and 2 bases for J; bases not matched to a gene: 9. As DNA, the CDR3 is TGTGCCAGCAGTGAATCTCCAGACAGGGAAACCTACGAGCAGTACTTC. Protein product: CASSESPDRETYEQYF. Full variable domain (rest looked up from reference TRBV2 and TRBJ2-7): EPEVTQTPSHQVTQMGQEVILRCVPISNHLYFYWYRQILGQKVEFLVSFYNNEISEKSEIFDDQFSVERPDGSNFTLKIRSTKLEDSAMYFCASSESPDRETYEQYFGPGTRLTVT.

This rearrangement joins TRBV7-2 to TRBJ2-5, with TRBD1 matching 7 bases. Germline V lookup: CDR1 SGHTA, CDR2 FQGNSA. The CDR3 has 13 residues. J lost 4 bases, V lost 1 base, and 0 bases had no gene match. The CDR3, as DNA: TGTGCCAGCAGCTTAGGGACAGGAGAGACCCAGTACTTC. This codes for CASSLGTGETQYF.

This CDR3 reads CASSKQPGLAGSTDTQYF. The CDR3 region has the DNA TGTGCCAGCAGTAAACAACCGGGACTAGCGGGATCCACAGATACGCAGTATTTT. This sequence joins TRBV12-3 or TRBV12-4 and TRBJ2-3; TRBD2 matches 13 bases. CDR3 length: 18 residues. The V segment lost 5 bases and the J segment 2 bases; nucleotides outside the gene matches: 10.

This clonotype has just a few counts. V usage is TRBV7-2 and J usage is TRBJ2-3, with D hard to call. The CDR3 extends over 12 amino acids. Deletions cut 3 bases from V and 3 bases from J, with 4 bases between. From germline, CDR1 is SGHTA and CDR2 FQGNSA. The CDR3 DNA reads as TGTGCCAGCAGCTTTCCAACAGATACGCAGTATTTT. It yields the protein CASSFPTDTQYF.

The chain recombines TRBV10-3 with TRBJ2-7; 8 bases match TRBD1. CDR3 length: 12 amino acids. V lost 10 bases to trimming and J lost 2 bases; unmatched junction nucleotides: 4. The germline gives CDR1 ENHRY, CDR2 SYGVKD. DNA for the CDR3: TGTGCCACCCGGGACAGGACCTACGAGCAGTACTTC. This sequence encodes CATRDRTYEQYF.

The V call is TRBV4-1, the J call TRBJ1-1; weak D call: TRBD1 (5 bases). The CDR3 spans 12 residues. The germline V gene has CDR1 MGHRA and CDR2 YSYEKL. V dropped 4 bases and J dropped 9 bases, with 12 bases sitting between them. CDR3 DNA sequence: TGCGCCAGCAGCCTTGGGGGGATAAAAGCTTTCTTT. Amino acids: CASSLGGIKAFF.

The chain couples TRBV5-1 to TRBJ2-1, with D possibly TRBD2 on 6 matching bases. V was pared by 0 bases and J by 6 bases, with 13 bases between. This CDR3 is 15 amino acids long. Germline V lookup: CDR1 SGHRS, CDR2 YFSETQ. For the CDR3, the DNA is TGCGCCAGCAGCTTGGAGGGCGGGATGGGCAATGAGCAGTTCTTC. This gives the protein CASSLEGGMGNEQFF.

This chain uses TRBV7-9 with TRBJ1-2, with D hard to call. V was pared by 1 base and J by 3 bases, with 6 bases between. From germline, CDR1 is SEHNR and CDR2 FQNEAQ (reference sequence). The CDR3 covers 13 residues. This chain's CDR3 is CASSLGVDYGYTF. CDR3 DNA: TGTGCCAGCAGCTTAGGAGTGGACTATGGCTACACCTTC.

V and J are TRBV27 and TRBJ2-2; 9 bases map to TRBD1. Germline V CDR1 and CDR2: MNHEY, SMNVEV (reference sequence). The CDR3 spans 16 residues. V trimming: 11 bases; J trimming: 7 bases; junction bases outside the gene matches: 17. CDR3 in DNA: TGTGCCGCCAAAGGTCCCGGGACAGGGAACGTCGGGGAGCTGTTTTTT. Translated: CAAKGPGTGNVGELFF.